This T cell receptor beta chain was recovered during a study of blood T cell repertoires in COVID-19. Study-level information: Samples came from the United States, Italy and Spain, spanning acute and convalescent COVID-19.

TCRdb keeps only in-frame clones here, not all; method: immunoSEQ multiplex PCR. The sample records fewer than 250,000 clones, 80% to 90% being singletons. The CDR3 loop spans 14 amino acids. V lost 11 bases and J lost 3; bases outside the gene matches: 12. CDR1 WNHNN and CDR2 SYGVQD come from the germline V gene (reference sequence). The sample holds one count of this clone. The chain links TRBV10-1 to TRBJ1-1; TRBD1 matches at 7 bases. The sequenced material came from PBMCs or T cells enriched from blood (not recorded which). The TCR comes from a woman aged 25 to 39 who had been exposed to COVID-19. The CDR3 region is CAVRPNQGDTEAFF. CDR3 sequence (DNA): TGCGCCGTCAGGCCTAATCAGGGGGACACTGAAGCTTTCTTT.